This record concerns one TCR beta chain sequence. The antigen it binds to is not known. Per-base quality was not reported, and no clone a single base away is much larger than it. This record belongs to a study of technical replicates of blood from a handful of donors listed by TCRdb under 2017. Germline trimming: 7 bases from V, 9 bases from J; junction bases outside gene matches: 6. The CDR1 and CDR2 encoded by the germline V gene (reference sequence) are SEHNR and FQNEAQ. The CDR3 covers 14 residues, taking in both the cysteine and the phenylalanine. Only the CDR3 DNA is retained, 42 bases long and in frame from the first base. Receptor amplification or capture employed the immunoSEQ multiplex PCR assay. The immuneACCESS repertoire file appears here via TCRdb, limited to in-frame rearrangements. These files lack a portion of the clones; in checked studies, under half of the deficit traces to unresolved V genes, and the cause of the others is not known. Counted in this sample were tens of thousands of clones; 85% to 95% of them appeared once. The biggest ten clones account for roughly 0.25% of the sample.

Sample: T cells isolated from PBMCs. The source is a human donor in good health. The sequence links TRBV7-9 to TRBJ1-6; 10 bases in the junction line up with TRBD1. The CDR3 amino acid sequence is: CASTGGQGTSPLHF. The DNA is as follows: TGTGCCAGCACTGGGGGACAGGGGACTTCACCCCTCCACTTT.